The 21 T cell receptor beta chains listed next were all sequenced from one sample in a study of regulatory T cells in long-lasting Graves disease. Time point in this sample: newly diagnosed GD, antithyroid drugs for less than 3 months. Isolated PBMC RNA provided the starting material for the TCR library. Arm-PCR with iRepertoire HTBI primers amplified the CDR3 regions for these TCR beta libraries. TCRdb processed the multiplex PCR reads anew with MiXCR; each CDR3 protein has one entry. Among hundreds of thousands of distinct CDR3 sequences listed, about 15% were seen once. The same specimen was also included in a second study, on T cells in Graves' hyperthyroidism and ophthalmopathy.

Source: peripheral blood mononuclear cells (PBMCs), taken at new diagnosis, from a patient treated with antithyroid drugs. The origin of the receptors is a woman aged 35-65 years with Graves disease.

As concerns this clonotype: Mismatch with germline at one junction end may stem from a read error. This CDR3 is CASSLEGGTEASF. CDR3 bases: TGTGCCAGCAGCTTAGAGGGTGGGACTGAAGCTTCCTTT. V gene TRBV13 combines with J gene TRBJ1-1, with D possibly TRBD1 on 5 matching bases. CDR3 length equals 13 residues. Germline V gives CDR1 PRHDT, CDR2 FYEKMQ (reference sequence).

This clonotype was counted only a few times. This sequence may be a read error, since a much larger clone differs from it by one base. This sequence joins TRBV12-3 or TRBV12-4 and TRBJ1-1; D not resolved. V shed 5 bases and J shed 1 base, with 8 bases lying between them. The CDR3 is 13 residues long. The CDR3 protein is CASSGMRNTEAFF. DNA for the CDR3: TGTGCCAGCAGTGGAATGAGGAACACTGAAGCTTTCTTT.

The chain joins TRBV5-6 to TRBJ1-1; D is perhaps TRBD1 (5 bases). V was pared by 4 bases and J by 6 bases, with 25 bases between. This CDR3 has 17 amino acids. Germline V gives CDR1 SGHDT, CDR2 YYEEEE. DNA for the CDR3: TGTGCCAGCAGCCAATTCGGTAGCGGGGCAGGGAATTCTGAAGCTTTCTTT. Protein: CASSQFGSGAGNSEAFF.

This clonotype was counted between two and nine times. This chain uses TRBV2 with TRBJ2-5; TRBD1 matches 7 bases. J lost 3 bases, V lost 6 bases, and 10 bases had no gene match. Per germline, CDR1 SNHLY and CDR2 FYNNEI. This CDR3 has 15 residues. The DNA for the CDR3 is TGTGCCAGCAGACCGACAGGGACAGCAAAAGAGACCCAGTACTTC. Its translation is CASRPTGTAKETQYF.

This clonotype appeared many times. This CDR3 is CASSLASGSGNEQFF. CDR3 bases: TGCGCCAGCAGCTTGGCTAGCGGGTCGGGCAATGAGCAGTTCTTC. This chain links TRBV5-1 with TRBJ2-1; 8 bases are shared with TRBD2. V was pared by 0 bases and J by 6 bases, with 5 bases of the junction left unmatched. The CDR3 loop spans 15 amino acids. The germline CDR1 and CDR2 sequences are SGHRS and YFSETQ. Using reference TRBV5-1 and TRBJ2-1 for the parts outside the CDR3, the full variable domain is KAGVTQTPRYLIKTRGQQVTLSCSPISGHRSVSWYQQTPGQGLQFLFEYFSETQRNKGNFPGRFSGRQFSNSRSEMNVSTLELGDSALYLCASSLASGSGNEQFFGPGTRLTVL.

This clonotype was counted at least ten times. The chain carries TRBV29-1 and TRBJ1-2, with D perhaps TRBD1 (6 bases). Trimming shortened V by 4 bases and J by 8 bases, and 8 bases separated the two germline ends. Germline CDR1 is SQVTM and CDR2 is ANQGSEA. This CDR3 is 10 amino acids long. The CDR3 nucleotides read TGCAGCGTTGGGACAGACGGCTACACCTTC. This encodes CSVGTDGYTF.

This clonotype showed up many times. The chain uses TRBV15 and TRBJ1-1; a weak D match, TRBD1 (6 bases). The CDR3 spans 17 residues. Germline values: CDR1 LNHNV, CDR2 YYDKDF (reference sequence). The germline V and J ends were trimmed by 0 bases and 1 base, with 15 bases remaining between them. The CDR3 is CATSRDQWGAGNTEAFF. In DNA, the CDR3 is TGTGCCACCAGCAGAGATCAGTGGGGGGCTGGGAACACTGAAGCTTTCTTT.

The rearrangement joins TRBV19 to TRBJ1-5, with D maybe TRBD1 (6 bases). Trimming removed 8 bases from V and 3 bases from J, with 23 bases in between. This CDR3 comprises 17 residues. Germline CDR1 reads LNHDA; CDR2 reads SQIVND (reference sequence). The CDR3 region has the DNA TGTGCCAGTGGCGGGTGGCAGGGGAGTGGGGACAATCAGCCCCAGCATTTT. Translated, it gives CASGGWQGSGDNQPQHF.

This clonotype was counted between two and nine times. The chain links TRBV10-1 to TRBJ1-4, with D uncertain. This CDR3 is 12 amino acids long. Per germline, CDR1 WNHNN and CDR2 SYGVQD (reference sequence). V lost 4 bases, J lost 6 bases, and 6 bases lay in between. The CDR3 bases are TGCGCCAGCAGTGGAAGTGATGAAAAACTGTTTTTT. Translated: CASSGSDEKLFF.

This clonotype occurred many times. The rearrangement joins TRBV7-9 to TRBJ1-1; D gene uncertain. CDR1 is SEHNR, CDR2 FQNEAQ, per germline (reference sequence). The CDR3 spans 13 residues. The V and J ends lost 1 base and 1 base respectively, with 4 bases between them. CDR3 protein: CASSLVENTEAFF. The CDR3, as DNA: TGTGCCAGCAGCTTAGTAGAGAACACTGAAGCTTTCTTT.

This clonotype has just a few counts. The J gene is TRBJ1-6, the V gene TRBV20-1; the D gene is possibly TRBD1 (5 bases). Germline lookup yields CDR1 DFQATT and CDR2 SNEGSKA (reference sequence). V lost 3 bases to trimming and J lost 8 bases, with 14 bases between them. The CDR3 has 14 residues. The chain's CDR3 is CSARGPQLYSPLHF. The CDR3 bases are TGCAGTGCTAGGGGGCCCCAACTCTATTCACCCCTCCACTTT.

About this clonotype itself: This may be a read error: a much more frequent sequence differs by one nucleotide. This chain connects TRBV2 to TRBJ2-7, with 11 bases lining up with TRBD2. The CDR3 consists of 15 residues. Germline-derived CDR1 and CDR2 are SNHLY and FYNNEI. The chain's CDR3 is CASSELAGGPSERYF. The CDR3 DNA follows: TGTGCCAGCAGTGAACTAGCGGGGGGCCCGAGCGAGCGGTACTTC.

For this clonotype: It is likely a read error, because the conserved phenylalanine at the end of the CDR3 is missing. It is unclear where the CDR3 begins or ends on the DNA, so no DNA is shown, and the CDR3 is as TCRdb lists it. This chain joins TRBV5-1 and TRBJ2-7; TRBD1 is the table's D call and was not checked against the DNA. The germline gives CDR1 SGHRS, CDR2 YFSETQ. Both ends counted, the CDR3 spans 14 residues. CDR3: CASSLGQGGYEQYS.

This clonotype appeared many times. The chain recombines TRBV18 with TRBJ2-3; 11 nucleotides line up with TRBD2. This CDR3 has 16 residues. CDR1 KGHSH and CDR2 LQKENI come from the germline V gene. V was clipped by 3 bases and J by 4 bases; unmatched bases: 6. CDR3 sequence: CASSPLSSGGSDTQYF. CDR3 bases: TGTGCCAGCTCACCGCTGTCTAGCGGGGGGTCAGATACGCAGTATTTT.

This clonotype was seen at least ten times. This chain connects TRBV6-5 to TRBJ1-1; 11 nucleotides line up with TRBD1. The V segment lost 2 bases and the J segment 4 bases; nucleotides outside the gene matches: 9. This CDR3 region has 17 residues. CDR1 is MNHEY and CDR2 is SVGAGI in the germline V gene. CDR3 sequence reads: CASSYEGSGTGGTEAFF. CDR3 DNA sequence: TGTGCCAGCAGTTACGAAGGGTCCGGGACAGGGGGCACTGAAGCTTTCTTT.

J is TRBJ1-1 and V is TRBV20-1, with D hard to call. CDR3 length: 11 residues. Germline lookup yields CDR1 DFQATT and CDR2 SNEGSKA (reference sequence). With 6 bases removed from V and 4 bases from J, the gap between germline ends came to 9 bases. In nucleotides, the CDR3 is TGCAGTGCCCAATGGTTCACTGAAGCTTTCTTT. Translated: CSAQWFTEAFF.

This clonotype was seen at least ten times. The rearrangement joins TRBV11-3 to TRBJ2-3; D might be TRBD2 (6 bases). The CDR3 is made up of 16 amino acids. V was pared by 0 bases and J by 5 bases, with 15 bases between. The germline gives CDR1 SGHNT, CDR2 YENEEA. The CDR3 nucleotides read TGTGCCAGCAGCTTAGATCGGACGCGGGGTGGAGATACGCAGTATTTT. This translates into CASSLDRTRGGDTQYF.

This clonotype was recorded many times. The chain employs TRBV28 and TRBJ1-1, with D maybe TRBD1 (6 bases). The CDR3 is 15 amino acids. V was pared by 7 bases and J by 4 bases, with 19 bases between. Germline lookup yields CDR1 MDHEN and CDR2 SYDVKM. The CDR3: CASTLRGARGTEAFF. In DNA, the CDR3 is TGTGCCAGCACTCTTAGGGGGGCGCGAGGCACTGAAGCTTTCTTT.

About this clonotype itself: A much more abundant neighbour one base away suggests this may be a read error. This sequence joins TRBV3-1 and TRBJ2-7, with no clear D. The germline V and J ends were trimmed by 4 bases and 0 bases, with 7 bases remaining between them. The CDR3 extends over 13 amino acids. Germline V gene lookup returns CDR1 LGHDT and CDR2 YNNKEL (reference sequence). Written as DNA, the CDR3 is TGTGCCAGCAGCCGGAGAAGCTCCTACGAGCAGTACTTC. Its translation: CASSRRSSYEQYF.

There are many counts of this clonotype. This chain links TRBV7-6 with TRBJ2-3, with D perhaps TRBD1 or TRBD2 (5 bases each). Germline V lookup: CDR1 SGHVS, CDR2 FNYEAQ. The CDR3 spans 15 residues. The V gene lost 5 bases and the J gene lost 4 bases, with 16 bases spanning the gap. The CDR3 region has the DNA TGTGCCAGCAGCCCCGGGGCTGGGTTGGCAGATACGCAGTATTTT. Amino acid sequence: CASSPGAGLADTQYF.

This clonotype was recorded at least ten times. The gene calls are TRBV27 and TRBJ1-1; TRBD1 matches at 9 bases. In germline, CDR1 is MNHEY, CDR2 SMNVEV (reference sequence). CDR3 size: 13 residues. V gave up 5 bases and J gave up 8 bases; unmatched junction bases: 6. This CDR3 is CASSIRDREEAFF. In DNA, the CDR3 is TGTGCCAGCAGTATCCGGGACAGGGAAGAAGCTTTCTTT.